This T cell receptor (beta chain) was observed in a study of human T cells and chemical hapten exposure. Turning to the study itself: Upper-back patch tests with 0.01% DPC were read at 6 days.

Single cDNA molecules in the library carried unique molecular identifiers attached during preparation. TCRdb passed the RACE reads through MiXCR, listing each CDR3 protein once. The table lists roughly 90,000 distinct CDR3 sequences, around 9.5% of them singletons, with 3.6% in the top ten. This clonotype was recorded many times. Time point described: pre-sensitization, week 0. Treatment of the sample: therapeutic diphenylcyclopropenone sensitization with weekly scalp DPC. The template was total RNA from unfractionated whole blood. Between the trimmed V and J ends, which lost 1 base and 2 bases, there was a span of 9 bases. The germline V gene has CDR1 SGHAT and CDR2 FQNNGV. There are 15 residues in the CDR3.

The sequence came from a woman aged 35 to 49 with alopecia areata. Some clones in this sample may be carry-over from other donors' samples. The sequenced sample was whole blood, obtained in connection with sensitization to the hapten diphenylcyclopropenone (DPC). The rearrangement joins TRBV11-2 to TRBJ2-4; the D is unclear. CDR3 DNA: TGTGCCAGCAGCTTAGGGGCCCCCCCCAAAAACATTCAGTACTTC. Translated: CASSLGAPPKNIQYF.